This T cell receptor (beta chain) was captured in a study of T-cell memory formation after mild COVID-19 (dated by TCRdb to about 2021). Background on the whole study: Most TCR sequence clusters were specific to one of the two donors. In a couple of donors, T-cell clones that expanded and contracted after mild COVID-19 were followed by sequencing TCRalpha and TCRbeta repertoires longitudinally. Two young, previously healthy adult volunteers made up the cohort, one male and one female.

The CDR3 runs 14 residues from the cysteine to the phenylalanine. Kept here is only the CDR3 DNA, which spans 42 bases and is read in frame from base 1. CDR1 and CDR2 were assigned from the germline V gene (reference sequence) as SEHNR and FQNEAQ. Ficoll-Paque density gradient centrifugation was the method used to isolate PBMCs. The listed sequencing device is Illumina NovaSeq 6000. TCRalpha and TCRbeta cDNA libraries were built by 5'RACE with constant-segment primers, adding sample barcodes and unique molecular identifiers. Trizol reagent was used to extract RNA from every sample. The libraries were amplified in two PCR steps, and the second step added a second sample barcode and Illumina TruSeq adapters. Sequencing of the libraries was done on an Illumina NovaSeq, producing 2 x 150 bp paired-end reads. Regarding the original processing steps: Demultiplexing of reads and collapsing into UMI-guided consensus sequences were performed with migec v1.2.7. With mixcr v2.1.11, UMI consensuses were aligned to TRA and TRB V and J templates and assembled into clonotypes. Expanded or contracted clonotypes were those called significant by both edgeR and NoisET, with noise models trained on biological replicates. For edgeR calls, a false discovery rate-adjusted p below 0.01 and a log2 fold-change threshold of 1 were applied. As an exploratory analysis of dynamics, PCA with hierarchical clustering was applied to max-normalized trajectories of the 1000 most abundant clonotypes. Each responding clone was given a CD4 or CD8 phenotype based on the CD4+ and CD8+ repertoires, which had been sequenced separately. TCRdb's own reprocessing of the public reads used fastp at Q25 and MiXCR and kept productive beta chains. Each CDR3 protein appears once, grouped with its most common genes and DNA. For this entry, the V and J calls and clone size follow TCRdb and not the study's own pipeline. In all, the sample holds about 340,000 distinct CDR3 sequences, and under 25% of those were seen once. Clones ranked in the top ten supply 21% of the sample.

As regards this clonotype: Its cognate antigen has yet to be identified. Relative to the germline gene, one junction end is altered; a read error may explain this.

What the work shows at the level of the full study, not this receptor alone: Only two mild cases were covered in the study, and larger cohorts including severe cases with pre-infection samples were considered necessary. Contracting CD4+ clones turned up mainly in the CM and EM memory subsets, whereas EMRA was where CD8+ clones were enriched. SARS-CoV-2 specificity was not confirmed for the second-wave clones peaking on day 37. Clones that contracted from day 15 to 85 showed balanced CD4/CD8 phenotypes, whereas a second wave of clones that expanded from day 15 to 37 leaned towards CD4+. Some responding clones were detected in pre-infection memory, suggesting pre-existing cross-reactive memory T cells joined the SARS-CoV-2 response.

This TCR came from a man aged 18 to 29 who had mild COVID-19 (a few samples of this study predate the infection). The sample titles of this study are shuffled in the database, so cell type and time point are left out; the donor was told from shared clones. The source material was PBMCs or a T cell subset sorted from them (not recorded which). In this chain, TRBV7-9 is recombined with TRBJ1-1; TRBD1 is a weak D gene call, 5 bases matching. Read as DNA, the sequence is TGTGCCAGCAGCTCCTATCCCGGGGACGCTGAATCTTTCTTT. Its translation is CASSSYPGDAESFF. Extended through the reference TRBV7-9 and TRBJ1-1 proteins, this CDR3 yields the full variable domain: DTGVSQNPRHKITKRGQNVTFRCDPISEHNRLYWYRQTLGQGPEFLTYFQNEAQLEKSRLLSDRFSAERPKGSFSTLEIQRTEQGDSAMYLCASSSYPGDAESFFGQGTRLTVV.